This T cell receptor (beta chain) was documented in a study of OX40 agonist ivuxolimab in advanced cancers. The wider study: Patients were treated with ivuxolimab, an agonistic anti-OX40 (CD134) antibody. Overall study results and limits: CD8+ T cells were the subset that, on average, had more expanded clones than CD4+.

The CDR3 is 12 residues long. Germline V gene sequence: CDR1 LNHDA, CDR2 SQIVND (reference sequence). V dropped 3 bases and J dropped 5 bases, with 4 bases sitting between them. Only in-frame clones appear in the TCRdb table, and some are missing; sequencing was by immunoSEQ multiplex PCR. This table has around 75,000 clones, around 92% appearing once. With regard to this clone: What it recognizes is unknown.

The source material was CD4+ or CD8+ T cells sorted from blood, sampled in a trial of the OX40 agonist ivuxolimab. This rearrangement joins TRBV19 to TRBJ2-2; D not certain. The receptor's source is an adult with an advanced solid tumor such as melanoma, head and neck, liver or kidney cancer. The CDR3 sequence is CASSIETGELFF. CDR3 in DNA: TGTGCCAGTAGTATTGAAACCGGGGAGCTGTTTTTT.